Listed below are T cell receptor beta chains from one sample, sequenced in a study of T cell therapy after organ transplantation. TCRdb keeps only in-frame clones here, not all; method: immunoSEQ multiplex PCR. The data contain about 18,000 clones, 81% of them seen just once; the ten biggest clones take up around a tenth. Their specific antigens are unknown. The sequencing used CD8+ T cells from blood, collected after autologous CMV-specific T cell therapy. The receptors were gathered from a human patient who had received a solid organ transplant and had CMV disease. Among the T cells, some may be from the graft donor. CDR3s include the opening cysteine and the closing phenylalanine or tryptophan. The order of the fields is V gene, J gene, D gene, clone size, CDR3 protein, CDR3 DNA. The D gene is left open where the match is weak. A row's size may be missing; if present it is once, few, many or a size class.

v_gene: TRBV20-1
j_gene: TRBJ1-1
d_gene: -
abundance: -
CDR3aa: CSVEGTEAFF
CDR3nt: TGCAGTGTCGAGGGAACTGAAGCTTTCTTT

v_gene: TRBV6-4
j_gene: TRBJ2-3
d_gene: TRBD2
abundance: -
CDR3aa: CASSDRPGLALPDTQYF
CDR3nt: TGTGCCAGCAGTGACCGACCGGGACTAGCCCTACCCGATACGCAGTATTTT

v_gene: TRBV11-2
j_gene: TRBJ2-2
d_gene: -
abundance: -
CDR3aa: CASSLVGGGELFF
CDR3nt: TGTGCCAGCAGCTTAGTGGGGGGCGGGGAGCTGTTTTTT

v_gene: TRBV19
j_gene: TRBJ1-1
d_gene: -
abundance: -
CDR3aa: CASSIDLGGEDPVNTEAFF
CDR3nt: TGTGCCAGTAGTATAGATCTTGGGGGTGAAGATCCCGTGAACACTGAAGCTTTCTTT

v_gene: TRBV7-9
j_gene: TRBJ2-7
d_gene: TRBD1
abundance: -
CDR3aa: CASSFNPGQSSYEQYF
CDR3nt: TGTGCCAGCAGCTTCAACCCGGGACAGAGCTCCTACGAGCAGTACTTC

v_gene: TRBV11-2
j_gene: TRBJ2-7
d_gene: TRBD2
abundance: -
CDR3aa: CASSLLGEGRYEQYF
CDR3nt: TGTGCCAGCAGCCTTTTAGGGGAGGGCCGGTACGAGCAGTACTTC

v_gene: TRBV6-4
j_gene: TRBJ1-2
d_gene: TRBD1
abundance: -
CDR3aa: CASSESGTGGYGYTF
CDR3nt: TGTGCCAGCAGTGAGAGCGGGACAGGAGGGTATGGCTACACCTTC

v_gene: TRBV6-1
j_gene: TRBJ1-1
d_gene: TRBD1
abundance: few
CDR3aa: CASSEGGQGGTEAFF
CDR3nt: TGTGCCAGCAGTGAAGGGGGACAGGGAGGCACTGAAGCTTTCTTT

v_gene: TRBV6-4
j_gene: TRBJ2-5
d_gene: TRBD1
abundance: -
CDR3aa: CASSDGTGDQETQYF
CDR3nt: TGTGCCAGCAGTGATGGGACAGGGGACCAAGAGACCCAGTACTTC

v_gene: TRBV7-9
j_gene: TRBJ2-7
d_gene: TRBD1
abundance: few
CDR3aa: CASSKEQGTPYEQYF
CDR3nt: TGTGCCAGCAGCAAAGAACAGGGGACCCCCTACGAGCAGTACTTC

v_gene: TRBV2
j_gene: TRBJ2-7
d_gene: -
abundance: few
CDR3aa: CASLTNSYEQYF
CDR3nt: TGTGCCAGCCTGACCAATTCCTACGAGCAGTACTTC

v_gene: TRBV27
j_gene: TRBJ1-5
d_gene: TRBD1
abundance: -
CDR3aa: CASSLGTGGNQPQHF
CDR3nt: TGTGCCAGCAGTTTAGGGACAGGGGGTAATCAGCCCCAGCATTTT

v_gene: TRBV4-1
j_gene: TRBJ2-1
d_gene: TRBD1
abundance: -
CDR3aa: CASSPTETGVNEQFF
CDR3nt: TGCGCCAGCAGCCCAACCGAGACAGGGGTCAATGAGCAGTTCTTC

v_gene: TRBV2
j_gene: TRBJ2-7
d_gene: -
abundance: few
CDR3aa: CASSEDIPYEQYF
CDR3nt: TGTGCCAGCAGTGAAGACATTCCCTACGAGCAGTACTTC

v_gene: TRBV27
j_gene: TRBJ1-1
d_gene: -
abundance: -
CDR3aa: CASSFLEGYTEAFF
CDR3nt: TGTGCCAGCAGTTTCCTTGAGGGGTACACTGAAGCTTTCTTT